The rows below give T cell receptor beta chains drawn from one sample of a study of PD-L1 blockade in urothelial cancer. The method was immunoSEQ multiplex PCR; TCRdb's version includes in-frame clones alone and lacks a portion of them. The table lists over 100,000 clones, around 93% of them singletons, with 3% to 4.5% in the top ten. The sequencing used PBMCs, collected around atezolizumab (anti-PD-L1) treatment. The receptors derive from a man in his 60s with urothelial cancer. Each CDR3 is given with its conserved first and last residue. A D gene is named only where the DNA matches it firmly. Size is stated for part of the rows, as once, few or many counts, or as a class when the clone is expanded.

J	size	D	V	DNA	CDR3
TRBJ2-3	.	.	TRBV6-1	TGTGCCAGCAGGGCGCGGGCTCACACAGATACGCAGTATTTT	CASRARAHTDTQYF
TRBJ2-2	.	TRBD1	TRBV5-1	TGCGCCAGCAGCTTGGGTCGGGACAGGCCCACCGGGGAGCTGTTTTTT	CASSLGRDRPTGELFF
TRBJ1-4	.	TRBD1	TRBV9	TGTGCCAGCAGCGAGGGACAGGGTAATGAAAAACTGTTTTTT	CASSEGQGNEKLFF
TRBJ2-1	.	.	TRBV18	TGTGCCAGCTCCGAGACAGGTCCCTACAATGAGCAGTTCTTC	CASSETGPYNEQFF
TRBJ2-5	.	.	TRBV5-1	TGCGCCAGCAGCTTGGAGACAGTAAATCAAGAGACCCAGTACTTC	CASSLETVNQETQYF
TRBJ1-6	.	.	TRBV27	TGTGCCAGCAGCATCGAGCCTCCAGGGTCCCCGAATTCACCCCTCCACTTT	CASSIEPPGSPNSPLHF
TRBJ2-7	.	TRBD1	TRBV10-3	TGTGCCATCAGTGAATTACAGGGGAGCCACGAGCAGTACTTC	CAISELQGSHEQYF
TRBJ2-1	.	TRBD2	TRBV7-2	TGTGCCAGCAGCTTTAGCGGTACTAGCGGGGGGGCCTTTTACAATGAGCAGTTCTTC	CASSFSGTSGGAFYNEQFF
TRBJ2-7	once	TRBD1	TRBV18	TGTGCCACCGGACAGGGCTACGAGCAGTACTTC	CATGQGYEQYF
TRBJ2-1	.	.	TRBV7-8	TGTGCCAGCAGCTTAACTAGGGTTCGAGATGAGCAGTTCTTC	CASSLTRVRDEQFF
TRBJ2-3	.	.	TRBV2	TGTGCCAGGAGGGACAACACAGATACGCAGTATTTT	CARRDNTDTQYF
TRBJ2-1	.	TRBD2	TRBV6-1	TGTGCCAGCAGTGAAGCCAGCGGGGCCTACAATGAGCAGTTCTTC	CASSEASGAYNEQFF
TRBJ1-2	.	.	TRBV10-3	TGTGCCATCAGTGAGTCTGTGGGGCTCTATGGCTACACCTTC	CAISESVGLYGYTF
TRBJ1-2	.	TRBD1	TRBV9	TGTGCCAGCAGCGGACAGGGGCCTTATGGCTACACCTTC	CASSGQGPYGYTF
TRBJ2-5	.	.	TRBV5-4	TGTGCCAGCAGCCCGGAGGGGGAGACCCAGTACTTC	CASSPEGETQYF
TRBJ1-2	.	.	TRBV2	TGTGCCAGCAGTGAAGCGCCTAGGCAGGGGACCTTC	CASSEAPRQGTF
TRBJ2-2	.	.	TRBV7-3	TGTGCCAGCAGCTTAAACAGAGACACCGGGGAGCTGTTTTTT	CASSLNRDTGELFF
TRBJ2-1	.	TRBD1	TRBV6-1	TGTGCCAGCAAACCGGGACAGGGTGTTTACAATGAGCAGTTCTTC	CASKPGQGVYNEQFF